This T cell receptor (beta chain) is drawn from a study of blood T cell repertoires in COVID-19 (dated by TCRdb to 2019 to 2021). Notes on the research overall: Samples from collaborators originated in the United States, Italy and Spain and spanned both the acute and convalescent phases of COVID-19. Subjects who had been exposed to COVID-19, were actively infected with it, or had recovered from it provided the deeply sampled blood TCRbeta repertoires that made up the dataset. The samples were drawn from two sources: the first 160 participants of the ongoing ImmuneRACE study, and 1,000 to 1,500 subjects contributed by 6 global collaborators. A de-identified subject ID, COVID-19 status, age in years and sex were almost always included in the sample metadata. The prospective study material was composed of cDNA or gDNA derived from T cells, B-cell-depleted T cells, or PBMCs. A freely available public database, intended as a resource for researchers studying the immune response to SARS-CoV-2, is where the repertoires were released. HLA class I and class II types, where available, came from metadata supplied by the sample provider rather than from assay-based typing.

TCRbeta CDR3 regions were amplified from genomic DNA using the immunoSEQ Assay, a bias-controlled multiplex PCR. Processing in the source paper ran as follows. The number of nucleated cells in each sample was estimated by amplification of reference gene primers within the assay. To quantify the absolute abundance of each unique TCRbeta CDR3 rearrangement, sequence reads were collapsed and filtered. Productive Simpson clonality was computed per sample as the square root of Simpson's diversity index over productive rearrangements. Imported from immuneACCESS, the table was reduced by TCRdb to in-frame sequences with V and J called. These copies leave out some clones; in studies compared against another copy, an unresolved V gene accounts for under half, and the cause of the remainder is not known. V and J calls and clone size are copied from that table; D and trimming were computed from the DNA. The sample profile shows under 75,000 clones; more than 65% of them were found once. Clones ranked in the top ten supply 4.5% to 7% of the sample.

About this clone: Its recognized antigen is unknown. Base qualities were left out, and no much larger clone turns up one base away.

Whole blood was collected in K2EDTA tubes by collaborating institutions according to the institutions' own protocols. For TCRbeta analysis, collaborator samples were shipped as frozen whole blood, as isolated PBMCs, or as DNA extracted from either sample type. Via the germline V gene (reference sequence), CDR1 is GTSNPN and CDR2 SVGIG. Here V drops 4 bases and J drops 9 bases, and the junction holds 18 bases not matched to any gene. From cysteine to phenylalanine, the CDR3 is 17 amino acids long. This entry keeps only the CDR3 DNA: 51 bases, framed from base 1. Study-wide findings and limitations: The quantity of clinical and demographic metadata differed by source and by participant and was supplied without curation.

Specimen: peripheral blood. This clonotype was sampled from an older woman with acute or convalescent COVID-19. The receptor chain draws on TRBV30 and TRBJ1-6; 7 middle bases align to TRBD1. The bases read TGTGCCTGGATGGCCCCCGGGACAGTCTCAAAGAGTTCACCCCTCCACTTT. Its protein is CAWMAPGTVSKSSPLHF.